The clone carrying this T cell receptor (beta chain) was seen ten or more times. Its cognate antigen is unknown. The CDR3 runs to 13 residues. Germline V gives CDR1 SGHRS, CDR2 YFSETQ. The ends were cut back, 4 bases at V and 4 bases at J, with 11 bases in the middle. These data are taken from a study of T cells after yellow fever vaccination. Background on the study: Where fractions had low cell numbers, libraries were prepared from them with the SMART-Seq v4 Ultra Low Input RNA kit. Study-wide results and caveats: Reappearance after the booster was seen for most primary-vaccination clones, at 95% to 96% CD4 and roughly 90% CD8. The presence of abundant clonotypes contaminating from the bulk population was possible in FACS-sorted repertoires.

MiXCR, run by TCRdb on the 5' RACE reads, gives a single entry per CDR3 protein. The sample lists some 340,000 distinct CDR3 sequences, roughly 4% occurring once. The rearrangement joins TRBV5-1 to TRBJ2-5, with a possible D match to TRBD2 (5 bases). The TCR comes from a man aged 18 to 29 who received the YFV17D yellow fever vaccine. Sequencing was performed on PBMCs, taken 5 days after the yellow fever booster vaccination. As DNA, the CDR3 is TGCGCCAGCAGCGCCCTCCGGGGAGAGACCCAGTACTTC. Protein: CASSALRGETQYF.